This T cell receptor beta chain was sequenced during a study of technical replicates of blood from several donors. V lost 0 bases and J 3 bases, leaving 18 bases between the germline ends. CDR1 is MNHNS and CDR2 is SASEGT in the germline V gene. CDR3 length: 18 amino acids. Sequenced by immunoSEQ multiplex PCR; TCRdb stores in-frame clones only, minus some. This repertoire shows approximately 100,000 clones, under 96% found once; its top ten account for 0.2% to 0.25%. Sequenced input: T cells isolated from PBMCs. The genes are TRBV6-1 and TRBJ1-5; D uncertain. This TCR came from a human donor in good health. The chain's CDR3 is CASSEASGYSGINQPQHF. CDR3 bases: TGTGCCAGCAGTGAAGCTTCAGGTTATTCAGGTATCAATCAGCCCCAGCATTTT.